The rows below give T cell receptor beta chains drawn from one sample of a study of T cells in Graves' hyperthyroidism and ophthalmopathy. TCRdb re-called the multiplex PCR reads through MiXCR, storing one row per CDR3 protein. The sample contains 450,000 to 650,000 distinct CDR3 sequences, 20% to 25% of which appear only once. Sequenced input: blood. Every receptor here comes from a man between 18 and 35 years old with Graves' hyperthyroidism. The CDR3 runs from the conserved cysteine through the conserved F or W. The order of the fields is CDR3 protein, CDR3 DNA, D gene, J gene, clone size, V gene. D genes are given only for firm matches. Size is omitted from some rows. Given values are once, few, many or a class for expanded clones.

CDR3: CASSPSRTQYF
DNA: TGTGCCAGCAGTCCCTCCCGGACCCAGTACTTC
D: .
J: TRBJ2-5
size: few
V: TRBV12-3/TRBV12-4

CDR3: CATRKTGNGYGYTF
DNA: TGTGCCACCAGGAAGACAGGGAACGGCTATGGCTACACCTTC
D: TRBD1
J: TRBJ1-2
size: many
V: TRBV24-1

CDR3: CASRGGTPYEQCF
DNA: TGTGCCAGCAGAGGGGGGACTCCCTACGAGCAGTGCTTC
D: .
J: TRBJ2-7
size: .
V: TRBV25-1

CDR3: CASSSQGLGYQETQYF
DNA: TGTGCCAGCAGTTCCCAGGGACTAGGTTACCAAGAGACCCAGTACTTC
D: TRBD2
J: TRBJ2-5
size: .
V: TRBV28

CDR3: CASSYGFSGGDYEQYF
DNA: TGTGCCAGCAGTTACGGGTTTAGCGGGGGGGACTACGAGCAGTACTTC
D: TRBD2
J: TRBJ2-7
size: .
V: TRBV6-5

CDR3: CASSTRGQSGCYTF
DNA: TGTGCCAGCAGTACCCGGGGACAAAGTGGGTGCTACACCTTC
D: .
J: TRBJ1-2
size: .
V: TRBV12-3/TRBV12-4

CDR3: CASSPLGQVAYEQYF
DNA: TGTGCCAGCAGCCCCCTCGGGCAGGTCGCCTACGAGCAGTACTTC
D: .
J: TRBJ2-7
size: many
V: TRBV7-9

CDR3: CASSVGDSGQETQYF
DNA: TGTGCCAGCAGCGTAGGGGACAGTGGACAGGAGACCCAGTACTTC
D: TRBD1
J: TRBJ2-5
size: many
V: TRBV9

CDR3: CASSETSGGYEQYF
DNA: TGTGCCAGCAGTGAAACGAGCGGGGGTTACGAGCAGTACTTC
D: TRBD2
J: TRBJ2-7
size: many
V: TRBV2

CDR3: CASTPMGEGLNTEAFF
DNA: TGTGCCAGCACCCCGATGGGGGAGGGATTGAACACTGAAGCTTTCTTT
D: .
J: TRBJ1-1
size: many
V: TRBV11-2

CDR3: CASSLARSPAQYF
DNA: TGTGCCAGCAGCTTAGCGAGATCTCCAGCCCAGTACTTC
D: .
J: TRBJ2-5
size: many
V: TRBV7-9